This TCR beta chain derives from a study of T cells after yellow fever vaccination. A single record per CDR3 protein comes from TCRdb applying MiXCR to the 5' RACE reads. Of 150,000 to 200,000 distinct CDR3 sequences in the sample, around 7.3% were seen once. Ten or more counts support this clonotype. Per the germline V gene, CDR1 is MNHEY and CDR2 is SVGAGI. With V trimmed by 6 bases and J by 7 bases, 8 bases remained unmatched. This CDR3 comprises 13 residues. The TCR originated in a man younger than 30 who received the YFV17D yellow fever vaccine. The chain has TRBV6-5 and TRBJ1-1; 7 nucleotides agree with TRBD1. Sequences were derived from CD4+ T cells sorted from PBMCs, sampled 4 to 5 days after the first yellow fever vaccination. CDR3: CASRMGQWVEAFF. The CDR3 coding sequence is TGTGCCAGCAGGATGGGACAGTGGGTTGAAGCTTTCTTT.